This entry lists 5 T cell receptor beta chains sequenced from one sample in a study of CD8 T cells in Susac syndrome. Random hexamers served to reverse transcribe roughly 0.5 to 1 ug RNA. TCRdb re-called the immunoSEQ multiplex PCR reads through MiXCR, storing one row per CDR3 protein. The data show 130,000 or so distinct CDR3 sequences, with around 90% seen just once and approximately 0.24% held by the top ten. Sequencing input: CD8+ T cells from PBMCs. These TCRs come from a human donor with multiple sclerosis.

J is TRBJ2-7 and V is TRBV5-4; D possibly corresponds to TRBD2 (6 bases). V gave up 5 bases and J gave up 7 bases, with 16 bases separating them. The CDR3 runs 13 residues. CDR1 and CDR2 from the germline V gene are SGHNT and YYREEE (reference sequence). The CDR3, as DNA: TGTGCCAGCAGTCGGGACTCCGCTTGGGAGCAGTACTTC. Its protein is CASSRDSAWEQYF.

The chain carries TRBV7-9 and TRBJ2-7; D gene unclear. CDR1 is SEHNR and CDR2 is FQNEAQ in the germline V gene (reference sequence). The CDR3 extends over 11 amino acids. Trimming took off 4 bases at V and 7 bases at J, with 8 bases between the two ends. CDR3 loop: CASSSKLEQYF. CDR3 in DNA: TGTGCCAGCAGCTCCAAGTTGGAGCAGTACTTC.

The J gene is TRBJ2-7, the V gene TRBV27; a possible D gene is TRBD2 (6 bases). V gave up 5 bases and J gave up 0 bases, with 11 bases separating them. The length of the CDR3 is 14 residues. CDR1 is MNHEY, CDR2 SMNVEV, per germline (reference sequence). DNA for the CDR3: TGTGCCAGCAGTAACGGCGGGGACTCCTACGAGCAGTACTTC. It codes for CASSNGGDSYEQYF.

The V and J genes are TRBV27 and TRBJ2-1, with a possible D match to TRBD2 (6 bases). Trimming pared 3 bases from V and 4 bases from J, leaving 10 bases between. This CDR3 contains 14 residues. Germline-derived CDR1 and CDR2 are MNHEY and SMNVEV (reference sequence). The CDR3 region has the DNA TGTGCCAGCAGTTTCGCGGGACCATACAATGAGCAGTTCTTC. Protein product: CASSFAGPYNEQFF.

The chain is built from TRBV9 and TRBJ1-1; no definite D call. This CDR3 spans 16 amino acids. Trimming shortened V by 1 base and J by 0 bases, and 13 bases separated the two germline ends. Germline V lookup: CDR1 SGDLS, CDR2 YYNGEE. Here the CDR3 reads CASSVTQDYLNTEAFF. The CDR3 nucleotides read TGTGCCAGCAGCGTAACCCAGGACTATTTGAACACTGAAGCTTTCTTT.